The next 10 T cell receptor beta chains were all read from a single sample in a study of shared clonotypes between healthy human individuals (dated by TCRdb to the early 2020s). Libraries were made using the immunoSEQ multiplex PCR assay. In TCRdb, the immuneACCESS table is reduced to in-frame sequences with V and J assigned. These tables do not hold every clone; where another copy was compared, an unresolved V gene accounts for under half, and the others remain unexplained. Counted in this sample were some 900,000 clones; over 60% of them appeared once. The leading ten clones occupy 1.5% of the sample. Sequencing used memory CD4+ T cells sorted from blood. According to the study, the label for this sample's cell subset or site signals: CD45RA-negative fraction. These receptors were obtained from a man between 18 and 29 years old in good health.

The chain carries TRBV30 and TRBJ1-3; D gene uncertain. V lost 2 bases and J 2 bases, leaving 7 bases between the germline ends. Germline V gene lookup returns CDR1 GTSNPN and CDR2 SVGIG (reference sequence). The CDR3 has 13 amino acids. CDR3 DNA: TGTGCCTGGAGTACACAGCCTGGAAACACCATATATTTT. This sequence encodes CAWSTQPGNTIYF.

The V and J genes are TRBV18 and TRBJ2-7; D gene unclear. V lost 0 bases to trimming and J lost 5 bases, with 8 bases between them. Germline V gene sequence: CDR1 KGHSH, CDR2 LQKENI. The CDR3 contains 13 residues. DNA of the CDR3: TGTGCCAGCTCACCACCGGTAGGGAACGAGCAGTACTTC. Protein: CASSPPVGNEQYF.

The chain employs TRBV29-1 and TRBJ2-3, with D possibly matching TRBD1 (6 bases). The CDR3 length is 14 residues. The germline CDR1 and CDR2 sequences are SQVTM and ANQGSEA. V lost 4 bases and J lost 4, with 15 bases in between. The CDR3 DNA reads TGCAGCGTTGGGGGTCAGGGGTCGGCAGATACGCAGTATTTT. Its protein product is CSVGGQGSADTQYF.

The CDR3 region is CASSRAGPTGNEQFF. CDR3 nucleotides: TGTGCCAGTAGTAGAGCGGGGCCTACAGGTAATGAGCAGTTCTTC. The chain uses TRBV19 and TRBJ2-1, with 7 bases aligning to TRBD2. Germline V gene sequence: CDR1 LNHDA, CDR2 SQIVND (reference sequence). The CDR3 totals 15 residues. V was clipped by 4 bases and J by 7 bases; unmatched bases: 10.

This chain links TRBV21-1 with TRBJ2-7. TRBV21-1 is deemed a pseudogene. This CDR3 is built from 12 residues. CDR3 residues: CASTMDGYEQYF. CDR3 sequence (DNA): TGTGCCAGCACCATGGACGGCTACGAGCAGTACTTC.

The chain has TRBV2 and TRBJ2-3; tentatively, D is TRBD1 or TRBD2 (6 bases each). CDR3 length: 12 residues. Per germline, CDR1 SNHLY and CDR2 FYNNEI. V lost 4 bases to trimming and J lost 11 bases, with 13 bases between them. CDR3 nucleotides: TGTGCCAGCAGTGGAGGGGGAGGAGGGCAGTATTTT. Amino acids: CASSGGGGGQYF.

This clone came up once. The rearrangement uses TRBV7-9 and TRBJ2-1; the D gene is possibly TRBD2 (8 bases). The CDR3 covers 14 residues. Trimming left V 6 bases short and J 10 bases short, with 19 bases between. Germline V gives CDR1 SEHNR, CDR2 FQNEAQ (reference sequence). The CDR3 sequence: CASSTPGGGSEQFF. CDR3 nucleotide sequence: TGTGCCAGCAGTACTCCGGGAGGGGGCAGCGAGCAGTTCTTC.

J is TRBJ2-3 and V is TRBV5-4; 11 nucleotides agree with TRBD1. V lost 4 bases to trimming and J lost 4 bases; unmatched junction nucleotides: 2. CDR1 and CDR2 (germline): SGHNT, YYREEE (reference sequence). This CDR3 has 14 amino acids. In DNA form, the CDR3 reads TGTGCCAGCAGCAGGGGACAGGGGGCAGATACGCAGTATTTT. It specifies CASSRGQGADTQYF. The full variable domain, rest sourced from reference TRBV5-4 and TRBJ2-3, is ETGVTQSPTHLIKTRGQQVTLRCSSQSGHNTVSWYQQALGQGPQFIFQYYREEENGRGNFPPRFSGLQFPNYSSELNVNALELDDSALYLCASSRGQGADTQYFGPGTRLTVL.

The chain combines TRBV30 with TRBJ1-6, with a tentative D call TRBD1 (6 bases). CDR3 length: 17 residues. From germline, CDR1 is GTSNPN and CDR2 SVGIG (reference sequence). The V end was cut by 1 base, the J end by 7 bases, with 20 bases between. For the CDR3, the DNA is TGTGCCTGGAGTGGCGGGCCGGGGGCGGCGGGCAATTCACCCCTCCACTTT. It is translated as CAWSGGPGAAGNSPLHF.

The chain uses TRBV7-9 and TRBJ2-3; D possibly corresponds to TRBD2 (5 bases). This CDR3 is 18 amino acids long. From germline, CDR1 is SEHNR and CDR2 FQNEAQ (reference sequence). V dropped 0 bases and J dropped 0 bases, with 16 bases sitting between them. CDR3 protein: CASSLAERSLASTDTQYF. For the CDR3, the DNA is TGTGCCAGCAGCTTAGCCGAGCGGAGCCTAGCTAGCACAGATACGCAGTATTTT.